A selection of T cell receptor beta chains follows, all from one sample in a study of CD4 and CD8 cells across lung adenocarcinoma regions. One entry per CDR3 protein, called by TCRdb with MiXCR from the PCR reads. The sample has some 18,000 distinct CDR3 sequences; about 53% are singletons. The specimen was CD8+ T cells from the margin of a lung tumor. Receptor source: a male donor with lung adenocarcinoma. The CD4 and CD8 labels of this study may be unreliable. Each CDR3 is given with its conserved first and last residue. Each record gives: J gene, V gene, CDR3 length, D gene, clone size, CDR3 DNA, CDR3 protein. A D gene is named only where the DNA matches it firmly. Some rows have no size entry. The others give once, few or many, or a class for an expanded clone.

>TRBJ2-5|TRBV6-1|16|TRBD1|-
TGTGCCAGCAGGGGGCCAGGGGGCGGAGACACAGAGACCCAGTACTTC
CASRGPGGGDTETQYF
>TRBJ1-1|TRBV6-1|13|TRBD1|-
TGTGCCAGCTCCGGGACAGGGCGATCTGAAGCTTTCTTT
CASSGTGRSEAFF
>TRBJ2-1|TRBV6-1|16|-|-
-
CASRETWAMGTDKQFF
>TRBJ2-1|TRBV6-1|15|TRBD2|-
TGTGCCAGCAAGTCGGTCTTAGCGGGGTTCAGGGAGCAGTTCTTC
CASKSVLAGFREQFF
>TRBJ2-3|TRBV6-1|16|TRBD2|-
TGTGCCTGCAGTGAAGCGGGGACGGGGGTCAGGGATACGCAGTACTTT
CACSEAGTGVRDTQYF
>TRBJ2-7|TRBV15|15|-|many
TGTGCCACCAGCAGAGATCCTACGCCGCCTGGCGAGCAGTACTTC
CATSRDPTPPGEQYF
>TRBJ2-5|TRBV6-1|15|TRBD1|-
TGTGCCAGCAGTGGGACAGGTAACCTGGGGGAGACCCAGTACTTC
CASSGTGNLGETQYF
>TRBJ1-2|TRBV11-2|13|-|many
TGTGCCAGCAGCACCCGACAGAACTATGGCTACACCTTC
CASSTRQNYGYTF
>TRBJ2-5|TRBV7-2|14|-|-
TGTGCGGGCAGCTCGAGCCGAGACGAAGAGACCCAGTACTTC
CAGSSSRDEETQYF
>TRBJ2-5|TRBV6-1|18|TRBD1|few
TGTGCCAGCAGTGAAAACGGAAGGACAGGGGGTCGAAGAGAGACCCAGTACTTC
CASSENGRTGGRRETQYF
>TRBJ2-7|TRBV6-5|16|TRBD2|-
TGTGCCAGCAGTTACCTGGCGGGGGGGGGGGTGCACGAGCAGTACTTC
CASSYLAGGGVHEQYF
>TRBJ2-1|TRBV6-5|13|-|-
TGTGCCAGCAGTTACTTAGGAGTCGGTGAGCAGTTCTTC
CASSYLGVGEQFF
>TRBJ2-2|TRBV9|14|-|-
TGTGCCAGCAGCGTAGCTTGGGGGACCGGGGAGCTGTTTTTT
CASSVAWGTGELFF
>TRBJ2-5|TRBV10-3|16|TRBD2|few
TGTGCCACGACCCTCGGACTAGCGGGAGTTTCCGAGACCCAGTACTTC
CATTLGLAGVSETQYF
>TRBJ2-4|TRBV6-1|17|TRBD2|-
TGTGCCAGCAGTACAACTAGCGGGGGGGCCTTACCGAACATTCAGTACTTC
CASSTTSGGALPNIQYF
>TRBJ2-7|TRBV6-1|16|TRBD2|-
TGTGCCAGCAGTGAAGCCCTTGGACTAGGGATTAACGAGCAGTACTTC
CASSEALGLGINEQYF
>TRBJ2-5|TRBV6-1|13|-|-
TGTGCCAGTTCGGACTACCTACAAGAGACCCAGTACTTC
CASSDYLQETQYF
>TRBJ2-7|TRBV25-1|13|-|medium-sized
TGTGCCAGCAGTGACCCGGTAAACTACGAGCAGTACTTC
CASSDPVNYEQYF
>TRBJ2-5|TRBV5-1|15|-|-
TGCGCCAGCAGCTTGTTCCCGGGTACCCAAGAGACCCAGTACTTC
CASSLFPGTQETQYF
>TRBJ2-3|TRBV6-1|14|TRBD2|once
TGTGCCAGCAGCCTACTAGCGGGCACAGATACGCAGTATTTC
CASSLLAGTDTQYF
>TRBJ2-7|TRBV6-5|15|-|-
TGTGCCAGCAGTTACCTACCAGGGGCTCAATACGAGCAGTACTTC
CASSYLPGAQYEQYF
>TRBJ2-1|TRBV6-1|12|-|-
TGTGCCAGCAACGACCATTACAATGAGCAGTTCTTC
CASNDHYNEQFF
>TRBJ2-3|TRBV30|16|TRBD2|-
TGTGCCTGGACCCCCCGGGGCGGGAGAGACACAGATACGCAGTATTTT
CAWTPRGGRDTDTQYF
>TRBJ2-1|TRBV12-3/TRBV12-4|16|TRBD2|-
TGTGCCAGCAGTTTTAGGACTAGCGGGCAAACCAATGAGCAGTTCTTC
CASSFRTSGQTNEQFF
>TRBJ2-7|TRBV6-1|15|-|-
TGTGCCGGGGGTGAAGGGGGAGGGGGCCGAGATACGCAGTACTTC
CAGGEGGGGRDTQYF
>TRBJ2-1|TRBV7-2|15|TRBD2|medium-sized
TGTGCCAGCAGCCCGTCTAGCGGGAGGTACAATGAGCAGTTCTTC
CASSPSSGRYNEQFF
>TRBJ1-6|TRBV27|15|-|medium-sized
TGTGCCAGCAGGGGACAAGGCTCCTATAATTCACCCCTCCACTTT
CASRGQGSYNSPLHF
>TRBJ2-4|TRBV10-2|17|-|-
TGCGCCAGCAGTGCGGGTACCGGGGGTAGTGCCAAAAAGATTCAGTACTTC
CASSAGTGGSAKKIQYF
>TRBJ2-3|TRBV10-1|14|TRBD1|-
TGCGCCAGCAGTAGGACAGGGGGCGAAAATACTCAGTACTTT
CASSRTGGENTQYF
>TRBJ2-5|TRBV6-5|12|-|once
TGTGCCAGCAGTTTCCCGGCGGGGGCGCAGTACTTC
CASSFPAGAQYF
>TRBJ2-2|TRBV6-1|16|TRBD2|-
TGTGCCAGCTCCGGCCTCGCGGGAGTGCGCACCGGGGCGCTGTATTTT
CASSGLAGVRTGALYF
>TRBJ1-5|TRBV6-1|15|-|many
TGTGCCAGCAGTGAAGCGGGGGGAATGGATCAGCCCCAGCATTTT
CASSEAGGMDQPQHF
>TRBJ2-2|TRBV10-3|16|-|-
TGTGCCACCTCCTCTCGGCCAAAGGGTATCACCGGGGAGCTGTTTTTT
CATSSRPKGITGELFF